This entry lists 4 T cell receptor beta chains sequenced from one sample in a study of cytomegalovirus exposure and HLA in healthy donors. PCR primers comprised 60 Vbeta and 13 Jbeta primers. Method: immunoSEQ multiplex PCR; TCRdb's copy keeps in-frame clones and lacks some. The sample lists approximately 89,000 clones, around 70% occurring once. Sequenced sample: PBMCs. The receptors stem from a female donor in good health and CMV-seronegative.

This sequence joins TRBV6-5 and TRBJ2-3; perhaps TRBD1 as D (6 bases). This CDR3 is 13 amino acids long. Looked up from germline, CDR1 is MNHEY and CDR2 is SVGAGI. The V end was cut by 7 bases, the J end by 2 bases, with 10 bases between. CDR3 DNA sequence: TGTGCCAGCAACGTGGGGGCCACAGATACGCAGTATTTT. Its translation: CASNVGATDTQYF.

The chain joins TRBV25-1 to TRBJ2-1; the match to TRBD2 covers 11 bases. From germline, CDR1 is MGHDK and CDR2 SYGVNS. The CDR3 runs 17 residues. The J segment lost 6 bases and the V segment lost 3 bases, leaving 10 bases of the junction unmatched. The CDR3 sequence is CASSDGRLAGMVNEQFF. CDR3 in DNA: TGTGCCAGCAGTGACGGTAGACTAGCGGGAATGGTCAATGAGCAGTTCTTC.

The table lists this clone with a few counts. V and J are TRBV6-8 and TRBJ1-1, with D possibly matching TRBD1 (6 bases). Trimming left V 7 bases short and J 0 bases short, with 12 bases between. The germline gives CDR1 MNHGY, CDR2 SAAAGT. The CDR3 length is 14 residues. The CDR3: CASTRGKMNTEAFF. The CDR3 coding sequence is TGTGCCAGCACTAGGGGGAAGATGAACACTGAAGCTTTCTTT.

The sample holds a few counts of this clone. The chain couples TRBV9 to TRBJ2-1; D is perhaps TRBD1 (6 bases). The germline V and J ends were trimmed by 0 bases and 7 bases, with 14 bases remaining between them. The CDR3 is 15 residues long. Germline CDR1 and CDR2: SGDLS and YYNGEE. The CDR3 loop reads CASSVDQGSVNEQFF. The CDR3 nucleotides read TGTGCCAGCAGCGTAGACCAGGGGTCAGTTAATGAGCAGTTCTTC. The variable domain in full, with the rest retrieved from reference TRBV9 and TRBJ2-1, is DSGVTQTPKHLITATGQRVTLRCSPRSGDLSVYWYQQSLDQGLQFLIQYYNGEERAKGNILERFSAQQFPDLHSELNLSSLELGDSALYFCASSVDQGSVNEQFFGPGTRLTVL.